Below are 6 T cell receptor beta chains sequenced from a single sample in a study of identical twins. TCRdb ran MiXCR on the 5' RACE reads and lists one entry per CDR3 protein. Found here are 200,000 to 250,000 distinct CDR3 sequences, roughly a tenth of them singletons; the top ten hold 8% to 10%. Sequenced material: memory T cells sorted from blood. These receptors originate from a man aged 50-60 years in good health.

This clonotype was observed a handful of times. The CDR3 region has the DNA TGTGCCAGCAGCTCCCGGGGACCCACCCAAGAGACCCAGTACTTC. This codes for CASSSRGPTQETQYF. The chain couples TRBV7-9 to TRBJ2-5; D possibly uses TRBD1 or TRBD2 (5 bases each). Germline V gene sequence: CDR1 SEHNR, CDR2 FQNEAQ (reference sequence). V shed 4 bases and J shed 1 base, with 13 bases lying between them. The CDR3 contains 15 residues.

This clonotype was seen a handful of times. J is TRBJ2-1 and V is TRBV7-9; 9 positions agree with TRBD2. After removal of 5 bases from V and 9 bases from J, the junction contained 14 bases not matched to a gene. In germline, CDR1 is SEHNR, CDR2 FQNEAQ (reference sequence). This CDR3 comprises 16 residues. As DNA, the CDR3 is TGTGCCAGCAGCCGTGGGGAGGGGACTAGCCTCGGTGAGCAGTTCTTC. The encoded protein is CASSRGEGTSLGEQFF.

This clonotype was seen at least ten times. The rearrangement links TRBV12-3 or TRBV12-4 to TRBJ2-1, with D possibly TRBD2 on 5 matching bases. The CDR3 consists of 15 residues. V was shortened by 2 bases and J by 5 bases, with 13 bases between the two germline ends. The CDR3 loop is CASSLTQRMHNEQFF. In DNA form, the CDR3 reads TGTGCCAGCAGTTTAACCCAGCGGATGCACAATGAGCAGTTCTTC.

This clonotype was counted only a few times. V gene TRBV12-3 or TRBV12-4 combines with J gene TRBJ2-1; 16 positions match TRBD2. V dropped 7 bases and J dropped 7; count of bases not matched to a gene: 4. This CDR3 spans 15 amino acids. Here the CDR3 reads CASTPGLAGGNEQFF. The CDR3 DNA follows: TGTGCCAGCACCCCGGGACTAGCGGGGGGGAATGAGCAGTTCTTC.

There are many counts of this clonotype. The CDR3 coding sequence is TGTGCCAGCAGTTTCGGGGGGGTGGTGGGCACTGAAGCTTTCTTT. Amino acids: CASSFGGVVGTEAFF. The chain combines TRBV12-3 or TRBV12-4 with TRBJ1-1; possibly TRBD1 for D (5 bases). CDR3 length: 15 residues. Trimming removed 3 bases from V and 4 bases from J, with 15 bases in between.

This clonotype was seen many times. The chain is built from TRBV6-5 and TRBJ1-1; TRBD1 might be the D (5 bases). The CDR3 spans 13 residues. The germline V gene has CDR1 MNHEY and CDR2 SVGAGI. Trimming cost V 8 bases and J 1 base, with 11 bases left between them. The CDR3: CASVGHGNTEAFF. CDR3 in DNA: TGTGCCAGCGTTGGACACGGGAACACTGAAGCTTTCTTT.